This is a list of T cell receptor beta chains from one sample in a study of T cell clonotyping in hematopoietic cell transplantation. Clones were sequenced by immunoSEQ multiplex PCR, and TCRdb holds only the in-frame ones, with some missing. The table shows more than 9,000 clones, with 87% occurring only once. Sequenced material: peripheral blood mononuclear cells, taken before stem cell transplant. These receptors were obtained from a woman aged 50 to 65 with chronic myeloid leukemia. Some clones in this sample may be carry-over from other donors' samples. CDR3s include the opening cysteine and the closing phenylalanine or tryptophan. D genes are given only for firm matches. Clone size appears in some rows only: once, few, many, or a class for an expanded clone.

CDR3: CASKKEGQDTGELFF; DNA: TGTGCCAGCAAAAAGGAGGGGCAAGACACCGGGGAGCTGTTTTTT; V: TRBV7-9; size: .; J: TRBJ2-2; D: .
CDR3: CASRPWTGDGELFF; DNA: TGTGCCAGCAGACCTTGGACAGGGGACGGGGAGCTGTTTTTT; V: TRBV6-5; size: once; J: TRBJ2-2; D: TRBD1
CDR3: CASRINLAGASYEQYF; DNA: TGTGCCAGCAGGATTAATTTGGCAGGGGCCTCCTACGAGCAGTACTTC; V: TRBV7-2; size: .; J: TRBJ2-7; D: .
CDR3: CASHKAAAGEKLFF; DNA: TGTGCCAGTCATAAAGCGGCAGCTGGGGAAAAACTGTTTTTT; V: TRBV6-1; size: .; J: TRBJ1-4; D: .
CDR3: CASSERIPEKLFF; DNA: TGTGCCAGCAGTGAACGGATACCTGAAAAACTGTTTTTT; V: TRBV25-1; size: .; J: TRBJ1-4; D: .
CDR3: CASSLPQTYEQYF; DNA: TGTGCCAGCAGTCTCCCACAGACCTACGAGCAGTACTTC; V: TRBV6-6; size: once; J: TRBJ2-7; D: .
CDR3: CASSLAPRGSSEAFF; DNA: TGTGCCAGCAGTTTAGCTCCCAGGGGATCATCTGAAGCTTTCTTT; V: TRBV27; size: .; J: TRBJ1-1; D: .
CDR3: CASSAYGTGSGANVLTF; DNA: TGTGCCAGCAGCGCCTACGGGACAGGGTCGGGGGCCAACGTCCTGACTTTC; V: TRBV7-2; size: .; J: TRBJ2-6; D: TRBD1
CDR3: CASSPLDEQYF; DNA: TGTGCCAGCAGCCCCTTGGACGAGCAGTACTTC; V: TRBV6-6; size: .; J: TRBJ2-7; D: .
CDR3: CASSRGTSGSYNEQFF; DNA: TGCGCCAGCAGCCGCGGGACTAGCGGCTCCTACAATGAGCAGTTCTTC; V: TRBV4-3; size: .; J: TRBJ2-1; D: TRBD2
CDR3: CASSQPGQGLYEQYF; DNA: TGCGCCAGCAGCCAACCGGGACAGGGCCTCTACGAGCAGTACTTC; V: TRBV4-1; size: .; J: TRBJ2-7; D: TRBD1
CDR3: CASSLQGFTEAFF; DNA: TGCGCCAGCAGCTTGCAGGGTTTCACTGAAGCTTTCTTT; V: TRBV5-1; size: few; J: TRBJ1-1; D: .
CDR3: CASNRMTGYNEQFF; DNA: TGTGCCAGTAACCGTATGACAGGGTACAATGAGCAGTTCTTC; V: TRBV19; size: once; J: TRBJ2-1; D: TRBD1
CDR3: CASSLGDILNTEAFF; DNA: TGCGCCAGCAGCTTAGGGGACATTTTGAACACTGAAGCTTTCTTT; V: TRBV5-1; size: .; J: TRBJ1-1; D: .
CDR3: CASSVLDTGETQYF; DNA: TGTGCCAGCAGCGTACTGGATACGGGGGAGACCCAGTACTTC; V: TRBV9; size: .; J: TRBJ2-5; D: .
CDR3: CASSARTRYEQYF; DNA: TGTGCCAGCAGTGCCCGGACTCGTTACGAGCAGTACTTC; V: TRBV2; size: once; J: TRBJ2-7; D: .
CDR3: CASSLGQGYRGDNEQFF; DNA: TGTGCCAGCAGCTTAGGACAGGGTTATCGGGGGGACAATGAGCAGTTCTTC; V: TRBV5-6; size: .; J: TRBJ2-1; D: .
CDR3: CASSPNRPGWELFF; DNA: TGTGCCAGCAGCCCCAATCGACCCGGATGGGAGCTGTTTTTT; V: TRBV4-2; size: .; J: TRBJ2-2; D: .
CDR3: CASSLDGNFYNEQFF; DNA: TGTGCCAGCAGCTTAGACGGGAACTTCTACAATGAGCAGTTCTTC; V: TRBV7-9; size: once; J: TRBJ2-1; D: .
CDR3: CASSSKLAGGRSYEQYF; DNA: TGTGCCAGCAGCTCGAAACTAGCGGGAGGAAGGTCCTACGAGCAGTACTTC; V: TRBV13; size: .; J: TRBJ2-7; D: TRBD2
CDR3: CASSLVGVETQYF; DNA: TGTGCCAGCAGTTTAGTAGGGGTGGAGACCCAGTACTTC; V: TRBV28; size: .; J: TRBJ2-5; D: .
CDR3: CASSASNQPQHF; DNA: TGTGCCAGCAGTGCAAGCAATCAGCCCCAGCATTTT; V: TRBV6-1; size: .; J: TRBJ1-5; D: .
CDR3: CASSSELDTEAFF; DNA: TGCGCCAGCAGCTCCGAACTGGACACTGAAGCTTTCTTT; V: TRBV5-1; size: few; J: TRBJ1-1; D: .
CDR3: CASSFDAKNIQYF; DNA: TGTGCCAGCAGTTTCGATGCCAAAAACATTCAGTACTTC; V: TRBV28; size: .; J: TRBJ2-4; D: .
CDR3: CASSQARDISYEQYF; DNA: TGTGCCAGCAGCCAAGCCCGGGACATCTCCTACGAGCAGTACTTC; V: TRBV4-2; size: .; J: TRBJ2-7; D: .
CDR3: CASRPTQGSGELFF; DNA: TGTGCCAGCAGGCCTACCCAGGGCTCCGGGGAGCTGTTTTTT; V: TRBV28; size: few; J: TRBJ2-2; D: .
CDR3: CASSYSQREQTDTQYF; DNA: TGTGCCAGCAGTTACTCACAGCGGGAGCAGACAGATACGCAGTATTTT; V: TRBV6-5; size: .; J: TRBJ2-3; D: TRBD2
CDR3: CASSFRSHTDTQYF; DNA: TGTGCCAGCAGCTTTCGGTCCCACACAGATACGCAGTATTTT; V: TRBV7-2; size: .; J: TRBJ2-3; D: .
CDR3: CASSEPGLALYNEQFF; DNA: TGTGCCAGCAGTGAACCGGGACTAGCGCTCTACAATGAGCAGTTCTTC; V: TRBV5-4; size: .; J: TRBJ2-1; D: TRBD2
CDR3: CASSSTGIYGYTF; DNA: TGTGCCAGCAGTTCTACAGGCATCTATGGCTACACCTTC; V: TRBV28; size: .; J: TRBJ1-2; D: .
CDR3: CASSVAGAPDTQYF; DNA: TGCGCCAGCAGCGTGGCGGGAGCCCCAGATACGCAGTATTTT; V: TRBV5-1; size: once; J: TRBJ2-3; D: TRBD2
CDR3: CASSMGRSGETQYF; DNA: TGTGCCAGCAGCATGGGACGCAGTGGAGAGACCCAGTACTTC; V: TRBV7-9; size: .; J: TRBJ2-5; D: .
CDR3: CASSEIPGTGDLAKNIQYF; DNA: TGTGCCAGCAGTGAAATCCCCGGGACAGGGGATTTAGCCAAAAACATTCAGTACTTC; V: TRBV6-1; size: .; J: TRBJ2-4; D: TRBD1
CDR3: CASSQGGVRGRGAFF; DNA: TGCGCCAGCAGCCAAGGGGGCGTACGGGGCAGGGGAGCTTTCTTT; V: TRBV4-1; size: .; J: TRBJ1-1; D: .
CDR3: CASSVQALRQTSEQYF; DNA: TGTGCCAGCAGCGTCCAAGCCCTGCGACAGACGAGCGAGCAGTACTTC; V: TRBV7-2; size: .; J: TRBJ2-7; D: .
CDR3: CAISETSGSAYEQFF; DNA: TGTGCCATCAGTGAGACTAGCGGGAGTGCGTATGAGCAGTTCTTC; V: TRBV10-3; size: .; J: TRBJ2-1; D: TRBD2
CDR3: CTSSTGTLQETQYF; DNA: TGTACCAGTAGTACGGGGACACTACAAGAGACCCAGTACTTC; V: TRBV19; size: .; J: TRBJ2-5; D: .
CDR3: CASSELAGGISEKLFF; DNA: TGTGCCAGCAGTGAACTAGCGGGAGGGATAAGTGAAAAACTGTTTTTT; V: TRBV6-1; size: .; J: TRBJ1-4; D: .
CDR3: CASSWTGENTEAFF; DNA: TGTGCCAGCAGCTGGACAGGGGAGAACACTGAAGCTTTCTTT; V: TRBV7-2; size: .; J: TRBJ1-1; D: TRBD1
CDR3: CASSNARQVGGQPQHF; DNA: TGTGCCAGTAGTAATGCCCGCCAGGTTGGGGGTCAGCCCCAGCATTTT; V: TRBV19; size: .; J: TRBJ1-5; D: .
CDR3: CAWSWTTAYEQYF; DNA: TGTGCCTGGTCATGGACTACCGCCTACGAGCAGTACTTC; V: TRBV30; size: .; J: TRBJ2-7; D: .
CDR3: CASTGDNDEQYF; DNA: TGTGCCAGCACGGGTGATAACGACGAGCAGTACTTC; V: TRBV6-5; size: .; J: TRBJ2-7; D: .
CDR3: CASSSPGFSTDTQYF; DNA: TGTGCCAGTAGCTCCCCGGGGTTCTCCACAGATACGCAGTATTTT; V: TRBV19; size: .; J: TRBJ2-3; D: .
CDR3: CASSQVGQEETQYF; DNA: TGCGCCAGCAGCCAGGTGGGACAGGAGGAGACCCAGTACTTC; V: TRBV4-1; size: .; J: TRBJ2-5; D: TRBD1
CDR3: CASLRTSGRFEQFF; DNA: TGTGCCAGCCTAAGGACTAGCGGTAGATTTGAGCAGTTCTTC; V: TRBV2; size: .; J: TRBJ2-1; D: TRBD2
CDR3: CASSSYNEQFF; DNA: TGTGCCAGTTCCTCCTACAATGAGCAGTTCTTC; V: TRBV19; size: .; J: TRBJ2-1; D: .
CDR3: CASSQLVGELFF; DNA: TGTGCCAGCAGCCAACTGGTAGGGGAACTGTTTTTT; V: TRBV5-4; size: .; J: TRBJ2-2; D: .
CDR3: CASSDPNTEAFF; DNA: TGCGCCAGCAGTGACCCGAACACTGAAGCTTTCTTT; V: TRBV10-1; size: .; J: TRBJ1-1; D: .
CDR3: CASSPGAQQYF; DNA: TGTGCCAGCAGCCCAGGGGCCCAGCAGTACTTC; V: TRBV14; size: .; J: TRBJ2-7; D: .
CDR3: CASRRTGGIPEAFF; DNA: TGTGCCAGCAGGCGGACAGGGGGGATCCCTGAAGCTTTCTTT; V: TRBV6-1; size: .; J: TRBJ1-1; D: TRBD1
CDR3: CASSPAGSPNEQFF; DNA: TGTGCCAGCAGCCCCGCCGGGAGTCCCAATGAGCAGTTCTTC; V: TRBV7-3; size: .; J: TRBJ2-1; D: .
CDR3: CASRLAGGVNEQFF; DNA: TGTGCCAGCAGACTAGCGGGAGGGGTAAATGAGCAGTTCTTC; V: TRBV28; size: .; J: TRBJ2-1; D: TRBD2